The 27 T cell receptor beta chains presented below share a single source sample, sequenced in a study of CD8+CD57+ T cells in acquired aplastic anemia. Template material for TCR beta VDJ and CDR3 profiling consisted of genomic DNA. TCRdb called the reads again in MiXCR, with one record for every CDR3 protein. The table has under 250,000 distinct CDR3 sequences, about 44% seen once. An expansion of CD8+CD57+ cells by flow cytometry had been shown in patients chosen for sequencing. The sample taken for sequencing was sorted CD4+, CD8+, or CD8+CD57+ T cells (not recorded which) from PBMCs. The origin of the receptors is a human donor with aplastic anemia.

CDR3 sequence: CASSSLAGDPDTQYF. DNA for the CDR3: TGCGCCAGCAGCTCGTTAGCGGGAGACCCAGATACGCAGTATTTT. The chain employs TRBV4-3 and TRBJ2-3; 9 bases agree with TRBD2. Germline CDR1 LGHNA, CDR2 YSLEER. The ends lost 5 bases at V and 4 bases at J; junction bases unmatched: 7. The CDR3 is made up of 15 amino acids.

Many counts were recorded for this clonotype. The CDR3 loop is CASTKGTDTEAFF. CDR3 in DNA: TGTGCCAGCACTAAAGGGACAGACACTGAAGCTTTCTTT. V and J are TRBV7-6 and TRBJ1-1, with 7 bases identical to TRBD1. The CDR3 has 13 residues. J lost 3 bases, V lost 7 bases, and 5 bases had no gene match. Germline values: CDR1 SGHVS, CDR2 FNYEAQ. Using reference TRBV7-6 and TRBJ1-1 for the parts outside the CDR3, the full variable domain is GAGVSQSPRYKVTKRGQDVALRCDPISGHVSLYWYRQALGQGPEFLTYFNYEAQQDKSGLPNDRFSAERPEGSISTLTIQRTEQRDSAMYRCASTKGTDTEAFFGQGTRLTVV.

The CDR3 loop reads CASLSRGSSTYGYTF. In DNA, the CDR3 is TGTGCCAGCCTAAGTCGTGGCAGTAGCACCTATGGCTACACCTTC. The genes are TRBV7-2 and TRBJ1-2; D is unclear. The CDR3 has 15 amino acids. Germline V gene data show CDR1 as SGHTA and CDR2 as FQGNSA. The V end lost 8 bases, the J end lost 4 bases, and 20 bases lay between the germline ends.

This clonotype showed up just a few times. The chain combines TRBV9 with TRBJ2-7; D tentatively fits TRBD1 or TRBD2 (5 bases each). The CDR3 length is 15 residues. V lost 4 bases, J lost 5 bases, and 19 bases lay in between. Germline V gene lookup returns CDR1 SGDLS and CDR2 YYNGEE. The CDR3: CASSQERGQFHEQYF. DNA for the CDR3: TGTGCCAGCAGCCAAGAGAGGGGCCAGTTCCACGAGCAGTACTTC.

This clonotype showed up just a few times. The chain has TRBV13 and TRBJ2-1; 10 nucleotides line up with TRBD2. The ends lost 3 bases at V and 0 bases at J; junction bases unmatched: 2. This CDR3 comprises 16 residues. Germline-derived CDR1 and CDR2 are PRHDT and FYEKMQ (reference sequence). CDR3 residues: CASSFRLAGSYNEQFF. The DNA for the CDR3 is TGTGCCAGCAGCTTCCGACTAGCGGGCTCCTACAATGAGCAGTTCTTC.

CDR3 nucleotide sequence: TGTGCCAGCATGGAGGCCGGGAATTCACCCCTCCACTTT. It specifies CASMEAGNSPLHF. The chain recombines TRBV7-4 with TRBJ1-6; no firm D call. Germline loops: CDR1 SGHVT, CDR2 SQSDAQ. This CDR3 region has 13 residues. V dropped 7 bases and J dropped 7 bases, with 11 bases sitting between them.

This clonotype was detected many times. The chain links TRBV6-4 to TRBJ2-3, with no clear D. CDR3 length: 15 amino acids. Per germline, CDR1 MRHNA and CDR2 SNTAGT. Trimming removed 3 bases at V and 0 bases at J, with 10 bases between. The DNA for the CDR3 is TGTGCCAGCAGTGAAAAACCGGCTAGCACAGATACGCAGTATTTT. It yields the protein CASSEKPASTDTQYF.

This clonotype showed up just once. V gene TRBV24-1 combines with J gene TRBJ2-1; no clear D gene. The germline V gene has CDR1 KGHDR and CDR2 SFDVKD. There are 16 residues in the CDR3. Trimming took 3 bases from V and 6 from J, leaving 17 bases between them. Here the CDR3 reads CATSDADRLLGNEQFF. The CDR3 DNA follows: TGTGCCACCAGTGATGCGGACCGCCTTCTAGGCAATGAGCAGTTCTTC.

This clonotype was counted ten times or more. The rearrangement joins TRBV4-1 to TRBJ1-1, with TRBD1 matching over 7 bases. The germline CDR1 and CDR2 sequences are MGHRA and YSYEKL. J gave up 4 bases and V 4 bases, and 9 bases lay outside the gene matches. CDR3 length equals 15 residues. CDR3 amino acids: CASSPEEGASTEAFF. CDR3 sequence (DNA): TGCGCCAGCAGCCCGGAGGAGGGGGCGAGCACTGAAGCTTTCTTT.

This clonotype was observed at least ten times. The rearrangement uses TRBV4-3 and TRBJ2-5; 7 bases map to TRBD1. With 0 bases clipped from V and 4 bases from J, the junction kept 5 bases outside the gene matches. The CDR3 covers 15 residues. Germline-derived CDR1 and CDR2 are LGHNA and YSLEER. CDR3 region: CASSQETGLIETQYF. CDR3 coding DNA: TGCGCCAGCAGCCAAGAGACAGGGTTAATAGAGACCCAGTACTTC.

Worth noting for this clonotype: This sequence may be a read error, since a much larger clone differs from it by one base. CDR3 loop: CASSLSHNEQYF. CDR3 DNA: TGTGCCAGCAGCCTATCCCACAATGAGCAGTACTTC. The genes are TRBV11-2 and TRBJ2-7; no reliable D call. This CDR3 is built from 12 residues. V lost 5 bases, J lost 7 bases, and 12 bases lay in between. Germline CDR1 reads SGHAT; CDR2 reads FQNNGV.

This clonotype was seen a few times. The V call is TRBV6-2 or TRBV6-3, the J call TRBJ1-5; 7 bases align to TRBD1. J lost 8 bases, V lost 2 bases, and 3 bases had no gene match. In germline, CDR1 is MNHEY, CDR2 SVGEGT. The CDR3 loop spans 13 amino acids. CDR3 protein: CASSYVRGEPQHF. CDR3 sequence (DNA): TGTGCCAGCAGTTACGTCAGGGGGGAGCCCCAGCATTTT.

Of note for this clonotype: One end of the junction fails to match germline, which may point to a read error. The chain couples TRBV6-1 to TRBJ2-1, with a possible D match to TRBD1 (6 bases). Germline CDR1 MNHNS, CDR2 SASEGT. The CDR3 runs to 14 residues. The CDR3 here is CATSDFGQYNEQFF. The CDR3 bases are TGTGCCACCAGTGATTTCGGACAGTACAATGAGCAGTTCTTC.

V gene TRBV7-9 combines with J gene TRBJ2-7, with D maybe TRBD1 (5 bases). This CDR3 spans 14 amino acids. Trimming took 6 bases from V and 3 from J, leaving 15 bases between them. The V gene's germline CDR1 is SEHNR and CDR2 FQNEAQ (reference sequence). The CDR3 protein is CASSTPQQGYEQYF. The DNA for the CDR3 is TGTGCCAGCAGTACCCCTCAGCAGGGCTACGAGCAGTACTTC. Filled out from reference TRBV7-9 and TRBJ2-7, the complete variable domain reads DTGVSQNPRHKITKRGQNVTFRCDPISEHNRLYWYRQTLGQGPEFLTYFQNEAQLEKSRLLSDRFSAERPKGSFSTLEIQRTEQGDSAMYLCASSTPQQGYEQYFGPGTRLTVT.

J is TRBJ2-7 and V is TRBV5-6; possibly TRBD2 for D (6 bases). Germline CDR1 reads SGHDT; CDR2 reads YYEEEE. V lost 4 bases and J 0 bases, leaving 14 bases between the germline ends. The CDR3 length is 15 residues. Here the CDR3 reads CASSRNFGSSYEQYF. The CDR3 nucleotides read TGTGCCAGCAGCCGTAACTTCGGGAGCTCCTACGAGCAGTACTTC.

This clonotype occurred many times. The CDR3 nucleotides read TGTGCCAGCAGCCAAGATGGATTTGCCGCCACAGATACGCAGTATTTT. Its translation is CASSQDGFAATDTQYF. This chain uses TRBV14 with TRBJ2-3; D is ambiguous. The CDR3 contains 16 residues. Germline CDR1 reads SGHDN; CDR2 reads FVKESK. The V and J ends lost 0 bases and 2 bases respectively, with 12 bases between them.

The V call is TRBV29-1, the J call TRBJ1-2; 7 bases map to TRBD1. There are 13 residues in the CDR3. J was trimmed by 6 bases and V by 5 bases; bases with no gene match: 9. Germline V gives CDR1 SQVTM, CDR2 ANQGSEA. The DNA for the CDR3 is TGCAGCGTTCCTCCGACAGGGACCGATGGCTACACCTTC. Protein product: CSVPPTGTDGYTF.

V gene TRBV7-2 combines with J gene TRBJ1-5; weak D call: TRBD1 (5 bases). V gave up 1 base and J gave up 6 bases, with 13 bases separating them. Germline CDR1 and CDR2: SGHTA and FQGNSA. The CDR3 extends over 15 amino acids. The CDR3 nucleotides read TGTGCCAGCAGCTTAGGCGGTCGGGGGTTTCAGCCCCAGCATTTT. Its translation is CASSLGGRGFQPQHF.

The chain has TRBV4-2 and TRBJ1-6, with 8 positions matching TRBD1. The CDR3 loop spans 16 amino acids. From germline, CDR1 is LGHNA and CDR2 YNFKEQ. J lost 6 bases, V lost 1 base, and 5 bases had no gene match. The DNA of the CDR3 is TGTGCCAGCAGCCAAGCGCCCGGGACAGGTAATTCACCCCTCCACTTT. This codes for CASSQAPGTGNSPLHF.

The chain joins TRBV3-1 to TRBJ2-7, with 8 bases matching TRBD2. The CDR3 runs to 15 residues. The V segment lost 3 bases and the J segment 2 bases; nucleotides outside the gene matches: 6. Looked up from germline, CDR1 is LGHDT and CDR2 is YNNKEL (reference sequence). The CDR3 DNA reads as TGTGCCAGCAGCCACTTGAGTAGCGGGGCCTACGAGCAGTACTTC. Its translation: CASSHLSSGAYEQYF.

This clonotype has only a few counts. The chain joins TRBV7-8 to TRBJ1-1; 7 positions agree with TRBD1. The CDR3 consists of 14 residues. CDR1 and CDR2 from the germline V gene are SGHVS and FQNEAQ. V was clipped by 5 bases and J by 5 bases; unmatched bases: 8. The CDR3 spells CASSRQGVETEAFF. CDR3 DNA: TGTGCCAGCAGCCGACAGGGCGTAGAGACTGAAGCTTTCTTT.

The chain recombines TRBV6-2 or TRBV6-3 with TRBJ2-7; D perhaps matches TRBD2 (5 bases). This CDR3 spans 12 amino acids. The germline V gene encodes CDR1 MNHEY and CDR2 SVGEGT. Trimming pared 6 bases from V and 3 bases from J, leaving 9 bases between. CDR3 amino acids: CASSWAGYEQYF. The CDR3, as DNA: TGTGCCAGCAGCTGGGCGGGCTACGAGCAGTACTTC.

In regard to this clonotype: One end of the junction fails to match germline, which may point to a read error. In DNA, the CDR3 is TGTGCCGCCAGCAGCTCCTACAGGATACTCTCCTACAATGAGCAGTTCTTC. Translating it yields CAASSSYRILSYNEQFF. The rearrangement joins TRBV15 to TRBJ2-1; TRBD1 is a possible D gene (5 bases). This CDR3 is built from 17 residues. Germline CDR1 LNHNV, CDR2 YYDKDF (reference sequence).

V is TRBV5-1 and J is TRBJ1-3; tentative D call: TRBD1 (6 bases). Germline V gives CDR1 SGHRS, CDR2 YFSETQ. V gave up 2 bases and J gave up 0 bases, with 12 bases separating them. The CDR3 length is 16 residues. DNA of the CDR3: TGCGCCAGCAGCTTACAGGGATACAACTCTGGAAACACCATATATTTT. Its translation: CASSLQGYNSGNTIYF. Filled out from reference TRBV5-1 and TRBJ1-3, the complete variable domain reads KAGVTQTPRYLIKTRGQQVTLSCSPISGHRSVSWYQQTPGQGLQFLFEYFSETQRNKGNFPGRFSGRQFSNSRSEMNVSTLELGDSALYLCASSLQGYNSGNTIYFGEGSWLTVV.

The V and J genes are TRBV20-1 and TRBJ1-2, with D possibly matching TRBD1 (6 bases). Trimming removed 5 bases at V and 6 bases at J, with 7 bases between. The CDR3 is 10 residues long. In germline, CDR1 is DFQATT, CDR2 SNEGSKA (reference sequence). DNA of the CDR3: TGCAGTGCTCACAGGGATGGCTACACCTTC. Protein sequence: CSAHRDGYTF.

This clonotype was observed a few times. This is likely a read error, given that the CDR3 carries no conserved phenylalanine or tryptophan at its end. The chain has TRBV7-3 and TRBJ2-7; tentative D call: TRBD1 (5 bases). Germline CDR1 reads SGHTA; CDR2 reads FQGTGA. The CDR3 spans 19 residues. V was clipped by 5 bases and J by 3 bases, with 29 bases between them. The CDR3 spells CASSQDARETGRVGYEQYL. CDR3 nucleotide sequence: TGTGCCAGCAGCCAAGATGCCAGGGAAACCGGCAGGGTAGGCTACGAGCAGTACCTC.

This clonotype was counted only a few times. Being one base from a much bigger clone, this may be a read error. This chain joins TRBV20-1 and TRBJ2-7, with D perhaps TRBD1 or TRBD2 (6 bases each). The CDR3 is 15 residues long. V dropped 0 bases and J dropped 5 bases, with 17 bases sitting between them. CDR1 DFQATT and CDR2 SNEGSKA come from the germline V gene (reference sequence). CDR3 sequence reads: CSARDFDRRVHEQYF. DNA for the CDR3: TGCAGTGCTAGAGATTTTGACAGGAGGGTCCACGAGCAGTACTTC.